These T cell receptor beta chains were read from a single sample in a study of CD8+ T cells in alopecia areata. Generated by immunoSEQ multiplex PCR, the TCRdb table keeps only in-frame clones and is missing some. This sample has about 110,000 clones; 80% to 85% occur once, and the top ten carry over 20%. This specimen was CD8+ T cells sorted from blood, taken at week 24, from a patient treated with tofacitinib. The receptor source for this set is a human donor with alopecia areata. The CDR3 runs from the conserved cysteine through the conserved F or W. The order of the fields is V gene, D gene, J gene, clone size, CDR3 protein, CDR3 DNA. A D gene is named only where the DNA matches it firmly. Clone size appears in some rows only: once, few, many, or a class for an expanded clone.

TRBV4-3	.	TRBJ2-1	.	CASSQGSQGNEQFF	TGCGCCAGCAGCCAGGGATCACAGGGCAATGAGCAGTTCTTC
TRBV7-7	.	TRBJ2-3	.	CASSLAWGTTDTQYF	TGTGCTAGCAGCTTAGCCTGGGGTACCACAGATACGCAGTATTTT
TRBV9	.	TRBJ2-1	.	CASSEGVFNEQFF	TGTGCCAGCAGCGAGGGGGTTTTCAATGAGCAGTTCTTC
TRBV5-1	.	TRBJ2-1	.	CASSFGGISSYNEQFF	TGCGCCAGCAGCTTTGGCGGGATTAGCTCCTACAATGAGCAGTTCTTC
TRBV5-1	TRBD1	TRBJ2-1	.	CASSGPGTDYNEQFF	TGCGCCAGCAGCGGACCCGGGACAGACTACAATGAGCAGTTCTTC
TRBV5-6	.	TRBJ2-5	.	CASSPDNQETQYF	TGTGCCAGCAGCCCGGACAATCAAGAGACCCAGTACTTC
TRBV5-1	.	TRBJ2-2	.	CASSFRVALGDTGELFF	TGCGCCAGCAGCTTCCGGGTAGCTTTGGGTGACACCGGGGAGCTGTTTTTT
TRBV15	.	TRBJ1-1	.	CATVPSWGGNTEAFF	TGTGCCACCGTTCCGAGTTGGGGTGGGAACACTGAAGCTTTCTTT
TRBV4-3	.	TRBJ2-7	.	CASSQDRNPGYEQYF	TGCGCCAGCAGCCAAGACCGGAATCCGGGCTACGAGCAGTACTTC
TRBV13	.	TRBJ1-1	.	CASSVSMNTEAFF	TGTGCCAGCAGCGTGAGCATGAACACTGAAGCTTTCTTT
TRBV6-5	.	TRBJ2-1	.	CASSPDSSTDEQFF	TGTGCCAGCAGCCCGGACTCGAGTACGGATGAGCAGTTCTTC
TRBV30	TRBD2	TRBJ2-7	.	CAVLGLPTYEQYF	TGTGCCGTCCTGGGACTACCAACTTACGAGCAGTACTTC
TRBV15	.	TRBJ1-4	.	CATSSGWVANEKLFF	TGTGCCACCAGCAGTGGTTGGGTGGCTAATGAAAAACTGTTTTTT
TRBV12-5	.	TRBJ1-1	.	CASGLVHHNRQRENTEAFF	TGTGCTAGTGGTTTGGTACATCACAATCGACAGAGGGAAAACACTGAAGCTTTCTTT
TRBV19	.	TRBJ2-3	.	CASSIVGAYTDTQYF	TGTGCCAGTAGTATTGTGGGGGCGTACACAGATACGCAGTATTTT
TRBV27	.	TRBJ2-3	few	CASSLSPSGNTDTQYF	TGTGCCAGCAGTTTATCTCCCTCGGGAAACACAGATACGCAGTATTTT
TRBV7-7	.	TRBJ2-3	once	CASSLNAGSTDTQYF	TGTGCTAGCAGCTTAAACGCAGGTAGCACAGATACGCAGTATTTT
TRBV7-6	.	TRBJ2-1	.	CASSSTGQDQNEQFF	TGTGCCAGCAGCTCAACAGGGCAGGACCAGAATGAGCAGTTCTTC